The source of this TCR beta chain is a study of tumor-infiltrating lymphocytes in localized non-small cell lung cancer. Data came from immunoSEQ multiplex PCR; TCRdb stores just in-frame clones and leaves some out. The sample carries over 15,000 clones, 70% to 80% recorded once. In regard to this clone: Its specificity is unknown.

This CDR3 is 16 amino acids long. Looked up from germline, CDR1 is SGHRS and CDR2 is YFSETQ. V trimming: 4 bases; J trimming: 1 base; junction bases outside the gene matches: 7. Study-wide findings and caveats: Higher tumor T cell infiltration than in uninvolved lung was supported by TCRbeta sequencing. No link was found between tumor T-cell fraction and recurrence-free survival.

Sequencing was carried out using lung tumor tissue. The rearrangement joins TRBV5-1 to TRBJ2-5; TRBD2 aligns across 10 bases. The clonotype originates from a human donor with non-small cell lung cancer. For the CDR3, the DNA is TGCGCCAGCAGCGAATTTAGCGGGGGGATCCAAGAGACCCAGTACTTC. It is translated as CASSEFSGGIQETQYF.